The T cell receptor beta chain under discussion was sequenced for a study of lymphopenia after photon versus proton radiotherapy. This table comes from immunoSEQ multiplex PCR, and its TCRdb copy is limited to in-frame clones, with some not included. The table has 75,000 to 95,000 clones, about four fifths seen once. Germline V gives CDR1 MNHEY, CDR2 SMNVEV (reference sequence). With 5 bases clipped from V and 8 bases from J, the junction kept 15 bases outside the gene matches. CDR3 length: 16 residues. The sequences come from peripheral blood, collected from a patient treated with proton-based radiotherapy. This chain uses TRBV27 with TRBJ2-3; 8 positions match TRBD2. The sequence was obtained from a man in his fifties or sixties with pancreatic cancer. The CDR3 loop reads CASSPWTSSFPGTQYF. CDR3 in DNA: TGTGCCAGCAGTCCGTGGACTAGCTCGTTCCCCGGTACGCAGTATTTT.